This T cell receptor beta chain derives from a study of blood T cells in healthy people across ages. Sample-barcoded 5' priming and a J-beta primer mix drove a second PCR of roughly 7 to 11 cycles. Researchers report that each sample yielded at least 3 million CDR3-containing paired-end reads. TCRdb reanalysed the 5' RACE reads using MiXCR and keeps one entry per CDR3 protein. The data hold more than 1,400,000 distinct CDR3 sequences, with approximately 40% observed a single time. V was trimmed by 6 bases and J by 10 bases, leaving 15 bases between them. Germline loops: CDR1 MNHNS, CDR2 SASEGT. There are 12 residues in the CDR3.

The genes are TRBV6-1 and TRBJ1-1; maybe TRBD1 (6 bases). What was sequenced was blood. The receptor's source is a woman aged 18-29 years in good health. The CDR3 here is CASSGYQGRAFF. DNA for the CDR3: TGTGCCAGCAGCGGCTATCAGGGGCGAGCTTTCTTT.